One sample yielded the 14 T cell receptor beta chains listed below, sequenced in a study of T cells after somatic rescue of genetic block (dated by TCRdb to the early 2020s). Receptor libraries were prepared by the immunoSEQ multiplex PCR assay. TCRdb holds this immuneACCESS table with in-frame rearrangements only. Some clones are missing; in checked studies, unresolved V genes explain under half, and the rest has no known cause. This sample gives about 110,000 clones in total; around nine tenths of them show up just once. The top ten clonotypes cover approximately 1.4% of the sample. The sample comprised peripheral blood mononuclear cells (PBMCs). All receptors derive from a woman under 30.

As for this clone: Other DNA sequences in the same sample also yield this CDR3. The V and J genes are TRBV13 and TRBJ2-2; no definite D call. Germline CDR1 is PRHDT and CDR2 is FYEKMQ (reference sequence). The V and J ends lost 8 bases and 5 bases respectively, with 12 bases between them. The CDR3 extends over 13 amino acids. The CDR3 loop is CASCTQDTGELFF. CDR3 sequence (DNA): TGTGCCAGCTGCACTCAAGATACCGGGGAGCTGTTTTTT.

The CDR3 region is CASSHPGTESYEQYF. For the CDR3, the DNA is TGCGCCAGCAGCCACCCCGGGACAGAGTCCTACGAGCAGTACTTC. The V call is TRBV4-1, the J call TRBJ2-7, with 7 nucleotides matching TRBD1. The V gene's germline CDR1 is MGHRA and CDR2 YSYEKL. The length of the CDR3 is 15 residues. The trim removed 3 bases at V and 1 base at J, leaving 6 bases unmatched.

The CDR3 loop reads CASSLLPGIGTDTQYF. The DNA of the CDR3 is TGCGCCAGCAGCTTGTTACCAGGGATTGGCACAGATACGCAGTATTTT. This chain joins TRBV5-1 and TRBJ2-3, with a tentative D call TRBD1 (5 bases). The germline V and J ends were trimmed by 1 base and 1 base, with 13 bases remaining between them. CDR1 and CDR2 from the germline V gene are SGHRS and YFSETQ. The CDR3 contains 16 residues.

This chain links TRBV7-2 with TRBJ1-2; TRBD1 agrees at 12 bases. The germline V gene encodes CDR1 SGHTA and CDR2 FQGNSA. With V trimmed by 6 bases and J by 8 bases, 7 bases remained unmatched. This CDR3 spans 14 amino acids. The CDR3 loop reads CASRGTGGADGYTF. The CDR3 nucleotides are TGTGCCAGCAGGGGGACAGGGGGCGCAGACGGCTACACCTTC. Variable domain in full (rest from reference TRBV7-2 and TRBJ1-2): GAGVSQSPSNKVTEKGKDVELRCDPISGHTALYWYRQSLGQGLEFLIYFQGNSAPDKSGLPSDRFSAERTGGSVSTLTIQRTQQEDSAVYLCASRGTGGADGYTFGSGTRLTVV.

This clone was counted once. The chain recombines TRBV7-2 with TRBJ1-3; a weak D match, TRBD1 (6 bases). CDR1 SGHTA and CDR2 FQGNSA come from the germline V gene. The CDR3 sequence is 14 residues long. Trimming cost V 5 bases and J 7 bases, with 15 bases left between them. CDR3 sequence reads: CASSPGAQMNTIYF. In DNA form, the CDR3 reads TGTGCCAGCAGCCCGGGGGCTCAAATGAACACCATATATTTT. The full variable domain, rest sourced from reference TRBV7-2 and TRBJ1-3, is GAGVSQSPSNKVTEKGKDVELRCDPISGHTALYWYRQSLGQGLEFLIYFQGNSAPDKSGLPSDRFSAERTGGSVSTLTIQRTQQEDSAVYLCASSPGAQMNTIYFGEGSWLTVV.

For the CDR3, the DNA is TGCGCCAGCAGCCACTATGCGGGGATTACCAATGAGCAGTTCTTC. Residues: CASSHYAGITNEQFF. The rearrangement joins TRBV4-1 to TRBJ2-1; D might be TRBD2 (6 bases). Trimming removed 3 bases from V and 6 bases from J, with 15 bases in between. The germline gives CDR1 MGHRA, CDR2 YSYEKL. This CDR3 spans 15 amino acids.

This chain links TRBV6-5 with TRBJ2-2; TRBD1 aligns across 9 bases. The CDR3 covers 15 residues. V was pared by 5 bases and J by 1 base, with 2 bases of the junction left unmatched. The germline gives CDR1 MNHEY, CDR2 SVGAGI. CDR3 sequence reads: CASSRQGVNTGELFF. As DNA, the CDR3 is TGTGCCAGCAGTCGACAGGGGGTGAACACCGGGGAGCTGTTTTTT.

The chain carries TRBV19 and TRBJ2-1, with 7 bases that match TRBD1. Germline values: CDR1 LNHDA, CDR2 SQIVND (reference sequence). The CDR3 has 15 amino acids. Trimming removed 3 bases from V and 2 bases from J; junction bases left unmatched: 4. Here the CDR3 reads CASSIGQGAYNEQFF. CDR3 DNA: TGTGCCAGTAGTATTGGGCAGGGGGCCTACAATGAGCAGTTCTTC.

The V call is TRBV25-1, the J call TRBJ1-5; no clear D gene. Germline V gene data show CDR1 as MGHDK and CDR2 as SYGVNS. The CDR3 covers 15 residues. With 5 bases removed from V and 5 bases from J, the gap between germline ends came to 16 bases. CDR3 amino acids: CASSPPGWDHQPQHF. CDR3 nucleotide sequence: TGTGCCAGCAGTCCACCGGGGTGGGATCATCAGCCCCAGCATTTT.

Here the CDR3 DNA reads TGTGCCAGCAGCTCTACCGGGACAGGGTACGGCTACACCTTC. It codes for CASSSTGTGYGYTF. The chain couples TRBV11-3 to TRBJ1-2; TRBD1 matches at 9 bases. Trimming removed 4 bases from V and 8 bases from J; junction bases left unmatched: 8. Germline CDR1 SGHNT, CDR2 YENEEA. The CDR3 length is 14 residues. The entire variable domain, with the rest obtained from reference TRBV11-3 and TRBJ1-2, is as follows: EAGVVQSPRYKIIEKKQPVAFWCNPISGHNTLYWYLQNLGQGPELLIRYENEEAVDDSQLPKDRFSAERLKGVDSTLKIQPAELGDSAVYLCASSSTGTGYGYTFGSGTRLTVV.

V is TRBV6-5 and J is TRBJ2-7; no reliable D call. Trimming removed 7 bases from V and 2 bases from J, with 15 bases in between. The V gene's germline CDR1 is MNHEY and CDR2 SVGAGI. The CDR3 covers 14 residues. DNA for the CDR3: TGTGCCAGCAAAGGAGACCTTTGGGCCTACGAGCAGTACTTC. Translating gives CASKGDLWAYEQYF.

This rearrangement joins TRBV7-8 to TRBJ2-5; maybe TRBD1 (5 bases). CDR1 is SGHVS and CDR2 is FQNEAQ in the germline V gene. The CDR3 contains 17 residues. Trimming cost V 5 bases and J 5 bases, with 24 bases left between them. This chain's CDR3 is CASSTGLTDRTIETQYF. The DNA of the CDR3 is TGTGCCAGCAGCACGGGCCTAACAGATAGGACAATCGAGACCCAGTACTTC.

V and J are TRBV5-4 and TRBJ2-3; 10 nucleotides match TRBD2. CDR3 length: 19 residues. Germline-derived CDR1 and CDR2 are SGHNT and YYREEE (reference sequence). The V and J ends lost 0 bases and 2 bases, in that order; junction bases with no gene match: 12. CDR3 nucleotide sequence: TGTGCCAGCAGCTTGGGAGGAATTAGCGGGGGGACGATCACAGATACGCAGTATTTT. Translating gives CASSLGGISGGTITDTQYF.

This clone has a single count. The chain recombines TRBV28 with TRBJ2-7; no clear D gene. Germline V gene lookup returns CDR1 MDHEN and CDR2 SYDVKM. Trimming stripped 7 bases from V and 3 bases from J, with 7 bases between. The CDR3 runs 11 residues. CDR3 sequence (DNA): TGTGCCAGCACCACCAACTACGAGCAGTACTTC. Its protein product is CASTTNYEQYF.